The rows below give T cell receptor beta chains drawn from one sample of a study of cytomegalovirus exposure and HLA in healthy donors. Generated by immunoSEQ multiplex PCR, the TCRdb table keeps only in-frame clones and is missing some. The ten top clones account for approximately 6.8%, within a sample of some 55,000 clones. The source material was PBMCs. These receptors all come from a woman aged 40 to 49 in good health and CMV-seronegative. Both conserved end residues are part of each CDR3. D genes are given only for firm matches.

J gene: TRBJ2-3; D gene: .; V gene: TRBV6-1; CDR3 protein: CASSDRAGRSDTQYF; CDR3 DNA: TGTGCCAGCAGTGACCGGGCAGGGCGGTCTGATACGCAGTATTTT
J gene: TRBJ1-2; D gene: TRBD1; V gene: TRBV6-5; CDR3 protein: CATQEGQAPNYGYTF; CDR3 DNA: TGTGCCACCCAAGAGGGACAGGCGCCTAACTATGGCTACACCTTC
J gene: TRBJ1-1; D gene: .; V gene: TRBV18; CDR3 protein: CASSRFPGTNTEAFF; CDR3 DNA: TGTGCCAGCTCACGTTTCCCCGGGACAAACACTGAAGCTTTCTTT
J gene: TRBJ1-4; D gene: .; V gene: TRBV7-9; CDR3 protein: CASSLAGDEKLFF; CDR3 DNA: TGTGCCAGCAGCTTAGCCGGAGATGAAAAACTGTTTTTT
J gene: TRBJ1-6; D gene: TRBD1; V gene: TRBV7-8; CDR3 protein: CASSLGDRVNSPLHF; CDR3 DNA: TGTGCCAGCAGCTTAGGTGACAGGGTGAATTCACCCCTCCACTTT
J gene: TRBJ2-2; D gene: .; V gene: TRBV18; CDR3 protein: CASSLAGQGDTGELFF; CDR3 DNA: TGTGCCAGCTCACTAGCGGGACAGGGTGACACCGGGGAGCTGTTTTTT
J gene: TRBJ2-3; D gene: TRBD2; V gene: TRBV4-2; CDR3 protein: CASSLRAGAATDTQYF; CDR3 DNA: TGTGCCAGCAGCTTACGAGCGGGAGCGGCCACAGATACGCAGTATTTT
J gene: TRBJ1-5; D gene: TRBD1; V gene: TRBV6-1; CDR3 protein: CASSEITGGDQPQHF; CDR3 DNA: TGTGCCAGCAGTGAGATAACAGGGGGGGACCAGCCCCAGCATTTT
J gene: TRBJ1-2; D gene: .; V gene: TRBV30; CDR3 protein: CAWSPPGNGYTF; CDR3 DNA: TGTGCCTGGAGTCCCCCCGGTAATGGCTACACCTTC
J gene: TRBJ1-5; D gene: TRBD1; V gene: TRBV28; CDR3 protein: CASSLSTGGQPQHF; CDR3 DNA: TGTGCCAGCAGTTTATCAACAGGGGGACAGCCCCAGCATTTT
J gene: TRBJ1-2; D gene: TRBD1; V gene: TRBV10-3; CDR3 protein: CAINEDRGNYGYTF; CDR3 DNA: TGTGCCATCAACGAGGACAGGGGGAACTATGGCTACACCTTC
J gene: TRBJ2-7; D gene: TRBD2; V gene: TRBV4-3; CDR3 protein: CASSQARGSGEQYF; CDR3 DNA: TGCGCCAGCAGCCAAGCACGCGGGAGCGGCGAGCAGTACTTC
J gene: TRBJ2-7; D gene: .; V gene: TRBV18; CDR3 protein: CASSPGLEGYEQYF; CDR3 DNA: TGTGCCAGCTCGCCGGGACTCGAGGGCTACGAGCAGTACTTC
J gene: TRBJ1-1; D gene: .; V gene: TRBV7-9; CDR3 protein: CASSLPWSGTEAFF; CDR3 DNA: TGTGCCAGCAGCTTGCCATGGTCAGGCACTGAAGCTTTCTTT
J gene: TRBJ2-5; D gene: .; V gene: TRBV27; CDR3 protein: CASSSQGVETQYF; CDR3 DNA: TGTGCCAGCAGTTCGCAGGGTGTGGAGACCCAGTACTTC
J gene: TRBJ1-4; D gene: .; V gene: TRBV6-5; CDR3 protein: CASSYSPRDYNEKLFF; CDR3 DNA: TGTGCCAGCAGTTACTCGCCTAGGGACTACAATGAAAAACTGTTTTTT
J gene: TRBJ1-3; D gene: .; V gene: TRBV13; CDR3 protein: CASSLRQNSGNTIYF; CDR3 DNA: TGTGCCAGCAGCTTACGACAGAACTCTGGAAACACCATATATTTT
J gene: TRBJ2-2; D gene: .; V gene: TRBV4-3; CDR3 protein: CASSHQEPNTGELFF; CDR3 DNA: TGCGCCAGCAGCCACCAGGAACCGAACACCGGGGAGCTGTTTTTT
J gene: TRBJ2-3; D gene: TRBD2; V gene: TRBV30; CDR3 protein: CAWSVRLAGGFTDTQYF; CDR3 DNA: TGTGCCTGGAGTGTAAGGCTAGCGGGGGGATTCACAGATACGCAGTATTTT
J gene: TRBJ2-2; D gene: TRBD1; V gene: TRBV6-7; CDR3 protein: CASTVQGVGELFF; CDR3 DNA: TGTGCCAGCACTGTACAGGGGGTCGGGGAGCTGTTTTTT
J gene: TRBJ1-2; D gene: .; V gene: TRBV7-2; CDR3 protein: CASTQGSSSNYGYTF; CDR3 DNA: TGTGCCAGCACCCAGGGGTCCTCTAGTAACTATGGCTACACCTTC
J gene: TRBJ1-2; D gene: .; V gene: TRBV10-3; CDR3 protein: CAINQAPNYGYTF; CDR3 DNA: TGTGCCATCAACCAGGCTCCTAACTATGGCTACACCTTC
J gene: TRBJ2-7; D gene: TRBD2; V gene: TRBV11-2; CDR3 protein: CASSFRTRGGTGTDYEQYF; CDR3 DNA: TGTGCCAGCAGCTTCCGGACTCGCGGGGGAACCGGAACAGACTACGAGCAGTACTTC
J gene: TRBJ2-7; D gene: .; V gene: TRBV7-9; CDR3 protein: CASSLSGYEQYF; CDR3 DNA: TGTGCCAGCAGCCTTAGCGGCTACGAGCAGTACTTC
J gene: TRBJ1-2; D gene: TRBD1; V gene: TRBV5-1; CDR3 protein: CASSLYGTGTNYGYTF; CDR3 DNA: TGCGCCAGCAGCTTGTACGGGACAGGAACAAACTATGGCTACACCTTC
J gene: TRBJ2-1; D gene: TRBD2; V gene: TRBV30; CDR3 protein: CAWSVLSGGSYNEQFF; CDR3 DNA: TGTGCCTGGAGTGTCCTTAGCGGGGGCTCCTACAATGAGCAGTTCTTC
J gene: TRBJ1-6; D gene: .; V gene: TRBV28; CDR3 protein: CASSLPKGGVRASPLHF; CDR3 DNA: TGTGCCAGCAGTTTACCCAAGGGGGGGGTTCGGGCTTCACCCCTCCACTTT
J gene: TRBJ1-1; D gene: .; V gene: TRBV6-5; CDR3 protein: CASTRLGANTEAFF; CDR3 DNA: TGTGCCAGCACCCGTTTAGGGGCGAACACTGAAGCTTTCTTT
J gene: TRBJ2-5; D gene: TRBD2; V gene: TRBV7-9; CDR3 protein: CASSLALAGGETQYF; CDR3 DNA: TGTGCCAGCAGCTTAGCCTTAGCGGGAGGAGAGACCCAGTACTTC
J gene: TRBJ2-3; D gene: .; V gene: TRBV4-3; CDR3 protein: CASSRGGGGTDTQYF; CDR3 DNA: TGCGCCAGCAGCCGAGGGGGCGGGGGCACAGATACGCAGTATTTT
J gene: TRBJ2-3; D gene: TRBD1; V gene: TRBV7-6; CDR3 protein: CASSSDTGTGVDTQYF; CDR3 DNA: TGTGCCAGCAGCTCGGATACAGGGACAGGGGTCGATACGCAGTATTTT
J gene: TRBJ1-4; D gene: TRBD1; V gene: TRBV7-6; CDR3 protein: CASSSRQGREKLFF; CDR3 DNA: TGTGCCAGCAGCTCTAGACAGGGGAGGGAAAAACTGTTTTTT
J gene: TRBJ2-1; D gene: TRBD2; V gene: TRBV5-1; CDR3 protein: CASSTGLAGGNEQFF; CDR3 DNA: TGCGCCAGCAGCACGGGACTAGCGGGAGGAAATGAGCAGTTCTTC
J gene: TRBJ2-7; D gene: TRBD1; V gene: TRBV28; CDR3 protein: CASSRSGTGSYEQYF; CDR3 DNA: TGTGCCAGCAGTCGGAGCGGGACAGGGTCCTACGAGCAGTACTTC
J gene: TRBJ1-1; D gene: TRBD1; V gene: TRBV13; CDR3 protein: CASSLGSGGTEAFF; CDR3 DNA: TGTGCCAGCAGCTTAGGTTCAGGGGGGACTGAAGCTTTCTTT
J gene: TRBJ2-7; D gene: .; V gene: TRBV6-1; CDR3 protein: CASSHYEQYF; CDR3 DNA: TGTGCCAGCAGCCACTACGAGCAGTACTTC
J gene: TRBJ1-4; D gene: .; V gene: TRBV7-8; CDR3 protein: CASSLEGLGPNEKLFF; CDR3 DNA: TGTGCCAGCAGCTTGGAGGGACTGGGGCCGAATGAAAAACTGTTTTTT
J gene: TRBJ2-5; D gene: TRBD2; V gene: TRBV9; CDR3 protein: CASSVLGTSQTQYF; CDR3 DNA: TGTGCCAGCAGCGTGTTGGGGACTAGCCAGACCCAGTACTTC
J gene: TRBJ2-4; D gene: .; V gene: TRBV18; CDR3 protein: CASSYPGNIQYF; CDR3 DNA: TGTGCCAGCTCCTACCCTGGAAACATTCAGTACTTC
J gene: TRBJ2-7; D gene: .; V gene: TRBV25-1; CDR3 protein: CASSGPSTVLGEQYF; CDR3 DNA: TGTGCCAGCAGCGGTCCCTCGACAGTCTTGGGGGAGCAGTACTTC
J gene: TRBJ1-1; D gene: TRBD1; V gene: TRBV18; CDR3 protein: CASSPGQGRDTEAFF; CDR3 DNA: TGTGCCAGCTCACCGGGACAGGGTAGGGACACTGAAGCTTTCTTT
J gene: TRBJ1-5; D gene: .; V gene: TRBV6-5; CDR3 protein: CAIPDRRKQPQHF; CDR3 DNA: TGTGCCATCCCAGACAGGAGAAAACAGCCCCAGCATTTT
J gene: TRBJ2-1; D gene: .; V gene: TRBV18; CDR3 protein: CASAPRGGGPSSEQFF; CDR3 DNA: TGTGCCAGCGCACCACGTGGGGGGGGGCCTTCCTCTGAGCAGTTCTTC
J gene: TRBJ2-7; D gene: TRBD2; V gene: TRBV5-4; CDR3 protein: CASSLDSGGNYEQYF; CDR3 DNA: TGTGCCAGCAGCTTGGATAGCGGGGGTAACTACGAGCAGTACTTC
J gene: TRBJ1-6; D gene: TRBD1; V gene: TRBV28; CDR3 protein: CATRQGYNSPLHF; CDR3 DNA: TGTGCCACTCGACAGGGCTATAATTCACCCCTCCACTTT
J gene: TRBJ2-3; D gene: .; V gene: TRBV19; CDR3 protein: CASSIDFGGSSTDTQYF; CDR3 DNA: TGTGCCAGTAGTATTGATTTCGGCGGTTCTAGCACAGATACGCAGTATTTT
J gene: TRBJ1-6; D gene: .; V gene: TRBV6-6; CDR3 protein: CASSYAGPNSPLHF; CDR3 DNA: TGTGCCAGCAGTTACGCAGGGCCGAATTCACCCCTCCACTTT
J gene: TRBJ1-2; D gene: .; V gene: TRBV9; CDR3 protein: CASSMPGYYGYTF; CDR3 DNA: TGTGCCAGCAGCATGCCAGGGTACTATGGCTACACCTTC
J gene: TRBJ2-7; D gene: .; V gene: TRBV7-9; CDR3 protein: CASSPPRTVYEQYF; CDR3 DNA: TGTGCCAGCAGCCCCCCCCGGACAGTCTACGAGCAGTACTTC
J gene: TRBJ1-2; D gene: TRBD1; V gene: TRBV6-5; CDR3 protein: CASTGTENNYGYTF; CDR3 DNA: TGTGCCAGCACCGGGACAGAAAATAACTATGGCTACACCTTC
J gene: TRBJ2-1; D gene: TRBD1; V gene: TRBV28; CDR3 protein: CASSLTTGPREQFF; CDR3 DNA: TGTGCCAGCAGTCTCACGACAGGGCCACGCGAGCAGTTCTTC
J gene: TRBJ1-2; D gene: TRBD1; V gene: TRBV7-2; CDR3 protein: CATMTGYGYTF; CDR3 DNA: TGTGCCACCATGACAGGGTATGGCTACACCTTC
J gene: TRBJ1-2; D gene: .; V gene: TRBV4-2; CDR3 protein: CASSQDAGAGGYTF; CDR3 DNA: TGTGCCAGCAGCCAAGACGCAGGGGCAGGTGGCTACACCTTC
J gene: TRBJ2-5; D gene: TRBD1; V gene: TRBV6-5; CDR3 protein: CASSYSKGQGVETQYF; CDR3 DNA: TGTGCCAGCAGTTACTCTAAAGGGCAGGGGGTAGAGACCCAGTACTTC
J gene: TRBJ1-2; D gene: .; V gene: TRBV6-1; CDR3 protein: CASSDGQNYGYTF; CDR3 DNA: TGTGCCAGCAGTGATGGACAGAACTATGGCTACACCTTC
J gene: TRBJ2-5; D gene: TRBD2; V gene: TRBV5-1; CDR3 protein: CASSPGSSGRKETQYF; CDR3 DNA: TGCGCCAGCAGCCCAGGGAGTAGCGGGAGAAAAGAGACCCAGTACTTC
J gene: TRBJ1-2; D gene: TRBD1; V gene: TRBV5-3; CDR3 protein: CARSLDSDRDGYGYTF; CDR3 DNA: TGTGCCAGAAGCTTAGACTCTGACAGGGACGGCTATGGCTACACCTTC